Listed below are T cell receptor beta chains from one sample, sequenced in a study of T cells in Graves' hyperthyroidism and ophthalmopathy. MiXCR, applied by TCRdb to the multiplex PCR reads, yields one record per CDR3 protein. The repertoire holds 400,000 to 550,000 distinct CDR3 sequences, 24% seen once, with roughly 10% in the top ten. The sample was blood. These receptors all come from a woman in her 30s with Graves' ophthalmopathy. CDR3s include the opening cysteine and the closing phenylalanine or tryptophan. A D gene is named only where the DNA matches it firmly. The size entry is marked missing in some rows and otherwise reads once, few, many or a size class.

length	V	D	J	size	DNA	CDR3
17	TRBV27	TRBD1	TRBJ1-2	.	TGTGCCAGCAGTCCGCGGACAGGGGGTATGGCTAACTATGGCTACACCTTC	CASSPRTGGMANYGYTF
14	TRBV20-1	.	TRBJ2-2	.	TGCAGTGCTACCAGGACAGCGAACACCGGGGAGCTGTTTTTT	CSATRTANTGELFF
15	TRBV7-9	TRBD1	TRBJ2-7	few	TGTGCCAGCAGCCCGGGGACAGTGGGCTTATACGAGCAGTACTTC	CASSPGTVGLYEQYF
16	TRBV6-2/TRBV6-3	.	TRBJ2-5	.	TGTGCCAGCAGTGGGTGGATCAGCGGATCCTTGGAGACCCAGTACTTC	CASSGWISGSLETQYF
12	TRBV28	TRBD1	TRBJ1-5	many	TGTGCCAGTCACAGGGGAGGGCAGCCCCAGCATTTT	CASHRGGQPQHF
15	TRBV6-5	TRBD2	TRBJ2-7	.	TGTGCCAGCAGTTCATGGACTAGCGGGAGAAGGGAGCAGTACTTC	CASSSWTSGRREQYF
13	TRBV7-9	.	TRBJ2-5	many	TGTGCCAGCAGCGCATGGGACGAGGAGACCCAGTACTTC	CASSAWDEETQYF
15	TRBV27	.	TRBJ2-5	.	TGTGCCAGCACCCTCGGAAGCGCACACCAAGAGACCCAGTACTTC	CASTLGSAHQETQYF
17	TRBV11-2	TRBD1	TRBJ2-5	many	TGTGCCAGCAGCTTAGATCCGATTTCCGGGACAGAAGAGACCCAGTACTTC	CASSLDPISGTEETQYF
16	TRBV7-2	TRBD1	TRBJ1-1	many	TGTGCCAGCAGCTTATGGGACAGCCCGATGAACACTGAAGCTTTCTTT	CASSLWDSPMNTEAFF
15	TRBV7-9	.	TRBJ2-6	many	TGTGCCAGCAGCCCACAGGGAGCTGGGGCCAACGTCCTGACTTTC	CASSPQGAGANVLTF
15	TRBV27	.	TRBJ2-5	many	TGTGCCAGCGGGTGGGGTCCGGCCTACCAAGAGACCCAGTACTTC	CASGWGPAYQETQYF
11	TRBV20-1	.	TRBJ2-7	many	TGCAGTGCAGATATAGCCTACGAGCAGTACTTC	CSADIAYEQYF
15	TRBV2	.	TRBJ2-2	.	TGTGCCAGCAGACCAAGACAGACGAACACCGGGGAGCTGTTTTTT	CASRPRQTNTGELFF
14	TRBV20-1	.	TRBJ2-5	few	TGCAGTGCTAGAGATACCGGACAGAAAGAGACCCAGTACTTC	CSARDTGQKETQYF
13	TRBV11-2	.	TRBJ2-5	.	TGTGCCAGCAGCTTAGAATTCAAGGAGACCCAGTACTTC	CASSLEFKETQYF
14	TRBV7-2	.	TRBJ2-7	few	TGTGCCAGCAGCGCACGACAGGGACTCTACGAGCAGTACTTC	CASSARQGLYEQYF
18	TRBV6-2/TRBV6-3	TRBD1	TRBJ2-6	many	TGTGCCAGCAGTTACTCACCAGGGGGCCACTCTGGGGCCAACGTCCTGACTTTC	CASSYSPGGHSGANVLTF
14	TRBV6-1	TRBD2	TRBJ2-3	.	TGTGCCAGCAGACGGGGGGGAAGCACAGATACGCAGTATTTT	CASRRGGSTDTQYF
14	TRBV14	.	TRBJ2-7	few	TGTGCCAGCAGCCAAGGGACGAGGACCTACGAGCAGTACTTC	CASSQGTRTYEQYF
16	TRBV25-1	.	TRBJ1-2	many	TGTGCCAGCAGTGAACGCGACCTACAGGGTAACTATGGCTACACCTTC	CASSERDLQGNYGYTF
14	TRBV20-1	.	TRBJ2-7	few	TGCAGTGCTAGAGATCGGAGCAGTTTCTACGAGCAGTACTTC	CSARDRSSFYEQYF
14	TRBV6-5	.	TRBJ2-7	many	TGTGCCAGCAGTTACAGTAGGGGGGACCACGAGCAGTACTTC	CASSYSRGDHEQYF
11	TRBV6-1	.	TRBJ1-1	many	TGTGCCAGCAAGAAAGGCACTGAAGCTTTCTTT	CASKKGTEAFF
14	TRBV12-3/TRBV12-4	.	TRBJ2-2	.	TGTGCCACCTACGAGGGCATCGCGCCCGGGGAGCTGTTTTTT	CATYEGIAPGELFF
15	TRBV6-1	.	TRBJ1-6	.	TGTGCCAGCAGTGAAGCGGGAGGGGATAGGACACCCCTCCACTTT	CASSEAGGDRTPLHF
15	TRBV12-3/TRBV12-4	.	TRBJ1-1	many	TGTGCCAGCAGTCCCAGTGGGGGGGCGAACACTGAAGCTTTCTTT	CASSPSGGANTEAFF
14	TRBV10-1	TRBD2	TRBJ2-7	many	TGCGCCAGCAGTGAAGGACTAGCGGCAGCCGAGCAGTACTTC	CASSEGLAAAEQYF
13	TRBV6-2/TRBV6-3	.	TRBJ2-7	many	TGTGCCAGCAGGGGGACGGTAACCTACGAGCAGTACTTC	CASRGTVTYEQYF
14	TRBV6-4	TRBD1	TRBJ2-7	many	TGTGCCAGCAGACCGACCGGGACAGCCTACGAGCAGTACTTC	CASRPTGTAYEQYF
15	TRBV6-2/TRBV6-3	.	TRBJ2-5	many	TGTGCCACCCCTGAAAGTTTAGCGGTGGCAGGGACCCAGTACTTC	CATPESLAVAGTQYF
14	TRBV24-1	.	TRBJ2-7	.	TGTGCCACCAGTGATCCCCAGGGTGACTACGAGCAGTACTTC	CATSDPQGDYEQYF
15	TRBV9	.	TRBJ2-7	.	TGTGCCAGCAGCGTAGATTCGCAGGGCAGATACGAGCAGTACTTC	CASSVDSQGRYEQYF
15	TRBV30	.	TRBJ1-5	many	TGTGCCTGGAGTGGTTGGACAGCGGGTGGTCAGCCCCAGCATTTT	CAWSGWTAGGQPQHF
14	TRBV29-1	TRBD2	TRBJ2-5	.	TGCAGCTCAAGACTAGCGGGGGTCCAAGAGACCCAGTACTTC	CSSRLAGVQETQYF
19	TRBV6-2/TRBV6-3	TRBD1	TRBJ1-3	.	TGTGCCAGTAGAAGGACAGGCCTCCTATATGGAGACGCTGGAAACACCATATGTTTT	CASRRTGLLYGDAGNTICF
15	TRBV6-5	.	TRBJ1-2	many	TGTGCCAGCAGCCCCGACCTTAGAAGTGACTATGGCTACACCTTC	CASSPDLRSDYGYTF
14	TRBV27	.	TRBJ1-2	few	TGTGCCAGCAGTTCCGCAGACAGCTACTATGGCTACACCTTC	CASSSADSYYGYTF
14	TRBV28	.	TRBJ2-7	many	TGTGCCAGCAGTTTCGTCCCAATTACCTACGAGCCGTACTTC	CASSFVPITYEPYF
17	TRBV10-3	.	TRBJ1-4	many	TGTGCCATCAGTGAGTCGGTGTTAAATCAGGGGACGCAAAAACTGTTTTTT	CAISESVLNQGTQKLFF
14	TRBV6-2/TRBV6-3	TRBD1	TRBJ2-7	many	TGTGCCAGCACCCCGGGACAGGGGTCCGACCTACAGTACTTC	CASTPGQGSDLQYF
14	TRBV12-5	TRBD1	TRBJ2-5	many	TGTGCTAGTGGTTTGGGAACAGGGGGGGAGACCCAGTACTTC	CASGLGTGGETQYF
14	TRBV5-1	TRBD1	TRBJ2-1	many	TGCGCCAGCAGCAAGGGACAGGACGTCGATGAGCAGTTCTTC	CASSKGQDVDEQFF
16	TRBV20-1	.	TRBJ1-3	many	TGCAGTGCTAGCAACCTTTGGGACCGCCGGCAAAACACCATATATTTT	CSASNLWDRRQNTIYF
12	TRBV27	.	TRBJ2-2	.	TGTGCCAGCGGCTACAGCACCGGGGAGCTGTTTTTT	CASGYSTGELFF
15	TRBV10-2	TRBD1	TRBJ2-7	once	TGCGCCAGCGGTAGTTCGGGACAGGTACTGAGGGAGCAGTACTTC	CASGSSGQVLREQYF
14	TRBV27	TRBD1	TRBJ1-1	many	TGTGCCAGCAGTCCTAAACAGGGGTTTGGTGAAGCTTTCTTT	CASSPKQGFGEAFF
15	TRBV5-4	.	TRBJ2-7	many	TGTGCCAGCAGCGAGACGTCCACGACCTCCTACGAGCAGTACTTC	CASSETSTTSYEQYF
12	TRBV29-1	.	TRBJ1-5	many	TGCAGCGTTGAAGACGGTAATCAGCCCCAGCATTTT	CSVEDGNQPQHF
12	TRBV12-3/TRBV12-4	.	TRBJ2-7	many	TGTGCCAGCAGCGGGGGAACCTACGAGCAGTACTTC	CASSGGTYEQYF
14	TRBV7-2	.	TRBJ2-7	once	TGTGCCAGCAGCTTACCTCGGGAGTCATCCGAGCAGTACTTC	CASSLPRESSEQYF
16	TRBV6-2/TRBV6-3	.	TRBJ1-4	many	TGTGCCAGCAGTTACTCGAGGCGTGCAACTAATGAAAAACTGTTTTTT	CASSYSRRATNEKLFF
15	TRBV6-5	TRBD1	TRBJ1-5	many	TGTGCCAGCAGTCACAGGGGAGAAGGCAATCAGCCCCAGCATTTT	CASSHRGEGNQPQHF
16	TRBV7-8	.	TRBJ1-5	many	TGTGCCAGCAGCTTATCTGGGGGGGTCGGCAATCAGCCCCAGCATTTT	CASSLSGGVGNQPQHF
15	TRBV25-1	TRBD1	TRBJ2-7	many	TGTGCCAGCAGTGATGGACAGGTGTTTGCCTACGAGCAGTACTTC	CASSDGQVFAYEQYF
18	TRBV11-1	.	TRBJ2-7	once	TGTGCCAGCAGCTTAGGGGGTGTGGGGTGGGACCCCTCCTACGAGCAGTACTTC	CASSLGGVGWDPSYEQYF